These 29 T cell receptor beta chains came from one sample sequenced in a study of T cells in Graves' hyperthyroidism and ophthalmopathy. Amplified TCR beta CDR3 regions came from RNA transcripts. First-round RT-PCR of the TCR CDR3 relied on the HTBI primer set. Each CDR3 protein gets one entry after TCRdb re-called the multiplex PCR reads with MiXCR. The sample includes a few hundred thousand distinct CDR3 sequences, under 25% of them seen just once. The sequenced material came from blood. The source is a man aged 18 to 30 with Graves' hyperthyroidism.

This clonotype was detected ten times or more. This chain joins TRBV12-3 or TRBV12-4 and TRBJ1-1; maybe TRBD1 (5 bases). CDR3 length: 15 amino acids. V was clipped by 1 base and J by 1 base, with 10 bases between them. In nucleotides, the CDR3 is TGTGCCAGCAGTTTAGGGAAGGGGAGGAACACTGAAGCTTTCTTT. Its translation: CASSLGKGRNTEAFF.

This clonotype turned up a few times. The chain joins TRBV9 to TRBJ1-1; maybe TRBD1 (5 bases). The CDR3 runs 14 residues. V gave up 0 bases and J gave up 2 bases, with 8 bases separating them. The V gene's germline CDR1 is SGDLS and CDR2 YYNGEE. Here the CDR3 reads CASSVGGYNTEAFF. CDR3 DNA sequence: TGTGCCAGCAGCGTAGGGGGGTATAACACTGAAGCTTTCTTT. The full variable domain, with the rest looked up from reference TRBV9 and TRBJ1-1, is DSGVTQTPKHLITATGQRVTLRCSPRSGDLSVYWYQQSLDQGLQFLIQYYNGEERAKGNILERFSAQQFPDLHSELNLSSLELGDSALYFCASSVGGYNTEAFFGQGTRLTVV.

This clonotype occurred many times. The chain combines TRBV6-1 with TRBJ1-2; tentatively, D is TRBD1 (6 bases). The V gene lost 4 bases and the J gene lost 8 bases, with 17 bases spanning the gap. The CDR3 consists of 14 residues. CDR1 is MNHNS, CDR2 SASEGT, per germline. In DNA, the CDR3 is TGTGCCAGCAGTGCCTGGTTGGGGGCCGAGGGCTACACCTTC. Translating gives CASSAWLGAEGYTF.

This clonotype was counted only a few times. V usage is TRBV4-2 and J usage is TRBJ1-1; 8 positions agree with TRBD1. Germline V lookup: CDR1 LGHNA, CDR2 YNFKEQ. The V segment lost 1 base and the J segment 5 bases; nucleotides outside the gene matches: 6. The CDR3 consists of 15 residues. CDR3 loop: CASSQGGTGRTEAFF. CDR3 nucleotide sequence: TGTGCCAGCAGCCAAGGGGGGACAGGTCGAACTGAAGCTTTCTTT.

This chain uses TRBV12-3 or TRBV12-4 with TRBJ2-7, with TRBD2 matching 11 bases. The CDR3 covers 14 residues. The ends lost 7 bases at V and 2 bases at J; junction bases unmatched: 4. DNA for the CDR3: TGTGCCAGCAAACTAGCGGGGGCCGCCTACGAGCAGTACTTC. Its protein is CASKLAGAAYEQYF.

The table lists this clonotype with many counts. The chain uses TRBV12-3 or TRBV12-4 and TRBJ1-1; D is unclear. This CDR3 is built from 11 residues. Deletions cut 6 bases from V and 6 bases from J, with 8 bases between. Here the CDR3 reads CASSRTPEAFF. The CDR3 nucleotides read TGTGCCAGCAGCCGAACCCCTGAAGCTTTCTTT.

This clonotype was detected many times. The chain joins TRBV11-1 to TRBJ1-6, with TRBD1 identical over 10 bases. This CDR3 comprises 16 residues. Unmatched junction bases numbered 11, after V lost 5 bases and J lost 10 bases. Germline V gene data show CDR1 as SGHAT and CDR2 as FQDESV (reference sequence). The CDR3 nucleotides are TGTGCCAGCAGCCCAAACTCCGGACAGGGGGGATCACCCCTCCACTTT. Its translation is CASSPNSGQGGSPLHF.

At least ten counts were recorded for this clonotype. This chain joins TRBV6-1 and TRBJ2-5, with unresolved D. The germline V gene encodes CDR1 MNHNS and CDR2 SASEGT. The CDR3 covers 10 residues. The CDR3 region is CAIGRETQYF. In nucleotides, the CDR3 is TGTGCGATTGGGCGGGAGACCCAGTACTTC.

The sample holds many counts of this clonotype. The rearrangement uses TRBV12-3 or TRBV12-4 and TRBJ1-1, with D perhaps TRBD1 (5 bases). This CDR3 comprises 10 residues. V dropped 8 bases and J dropped 10 bases, with 11 bases sitting between them. CDR3 loop: CASAGPAAFF. The CDR3 region has the DNA TGTGCCAGCGCAGGGCCGGCAGCTTTCTTT.

Ten or more counts support this clonotype. The V gene is TRBV20-1, the J gene TRBJ1-2; possibly TRBD1 for D (5 bases). V lost 6 bases and J 2 bases, leaving 10 bases between the germline ends. The germline V gene encodes CDR1 DFQATT and CDR2 SNEGSKA (reference sequence). This CDR3 is built from 12 residues. This CDR3 reads CSARTGNYGYTF. The CDR3 region has the DNA TGCAGTGCCAGAACAGGCAACTATGGCTACACCTTC.

This clonotype was recorded at least ten times. The chain joins TRBV20-1 to TRBJ1-5; TRBD1 might be the D (6 bases). Germline V CDR1 and CDR2: DFQATT, SNEGSKA (reference sequence). This CDR3 contains 13 residues. The ends were cut back, 5 bases at V and 4 bases at J, with 12 bases in the middle. The CDR3 DNA is TGCAGTGCTTCCCGGGACAAGAATCAGCCCCAGCATTTT. Its protein is CSASRDKNQPQHF.

This clonotype came up a few times. The chain links TRBV5-6 to TRBJ2-2; TRBD1 matches 8 bases. Germline V CDR1 and CDR2: SGHDT, YYEEEE. This CDR3 region has 17 residues. V was pared by 0 bases and J by 3 bases, with 7 bases of the junction left unmatched. This CDR3 is CASSLDGQGYDTGELFF. The CDR3 nucleotides are TGTGCCAGCAGCTTGGACGGACAGGGCTATGACACCGGGGAGCTGTTTTTT.

The rearrangement uses TRBV7-9 and TRBJ1-3, with D maybe TRBD1 (5 bases). V dropped 5 bases and J dropped 16 bases, with 21 bases sitting between them. The germline V gene encodes CDR1 SEHNR and CDR2 FQNEAQ (reference sequence). The CDR3 contains 13 residues. CDR3 sequence: CASSAASGVTAYF. In nucleotides, the CDR3 is TGTGCCAGCAGCGCCGCCTCGGGGGTTACGGCGTATTTT.

On this clonotype itself: The junction and the germline gene differ at one end; a read error may be behind it. The chain joins TRBV12-3 or TRBV12-4 to TRBJ1-1; D gene uncertain. The CDR3 sequence is 17 residues long. DNA of the CDR3: TGTGCCAGCAGTTTCGAAAATCTGGTAGTAATGAACACTGATGCTTTCTTT. Translation gives CASSFENLVVMNTDAFF.

This clonotype has just a few counts. The CDR3 loop reads CASTDGGRWGNQPQHF. The CDR3 nucleotides read TGTGCCAGTACCGATGGGGGGAGGTGGGGCAATCAGCCCCAGCATTTT. V is TRBV19 and J is TRBJ1-5; weak D call: TRBD1 (5 bases). Germline values: CDR1 LNHDA, CDR2 SQIVND (reference sequence). This CDR3 has 16 amino acids. V lost 7 bases, J lost 2 bases, and 18 bases lay in between.

The chain has TRBV12-3 or TRBV12-4 and TRBJ1-1, with D hard to call. CDR3 length equals 13 residues. Trimming stripped 10 bases from V and 0 bases from J, with 12 bases between. The DNA for the CDR3 is TGTGCCACCGTGATACTCATGAACACTGAAGCTTTCTTT. It encodes CATVILMNTEAFF.

This clonotype was seen only a few times. This chain uses TRBV5-1 with TRBJ2-2; 8 bases are shared with TRBD2. Germline assignment: CDR1 SGHRS and CDR2 YFSETQ. With V trimmed by 0 bases and J by 6 bases, 4 bases remained unmatched. This CDR3 comprises 15 residues. This chain's CDR3 is CASSLVPGGPGELFF. CDR3 bases: TGCGCCAGCAGCTTGGTTCCGGGGGGGCCCGGGGAGCTGTTTTTT.

J is TRBJ2-5 and V is TRBV3-1; no definite D call. V was pared by 0 bases and J by 4 bases, with 15 bases between. CDR3 length: 16 residues. CDR1 is LGHDT, CDR2 YNNKEL, per germline (reference sequence). DNA for the CDR3: TGTGCCAGCAGCCAAGATCAAGTGGGGTTGCGAGAGACCCAGTACTTC. Translation gives CASSQDQVGLRETQYF.

This clonotype has at least ten counts. The chain couples TRBV24-1 to TRBJ2-7; D gene unclear. Trimming cost V 4 bases and J 1 base, with 7 bases left between them. The CDR3 has 13 amino acids. Germline assignment: CDR1 KGHDR and CDR2 SFDVKD. The CDR3 loop is CATSDPTSYEQYF. The CDR3 region has the DNA TGTGCCACCAGTGACCCTACTTCCTACGAGCAGTACTTC.

This clonotype was counted many times. This chain uses TRBV6-1 with TRBJ1-2, with 8 bases identical to TRBD1. The CDR3 loop spans 15 amino acids. Germline lookup yields CDR1 MNHNS and CDR2 SASEGT. Germline trimming cut 2 bases from V and 1 base from J; bases unmatched to any gene: 3. CDR3 sequence (DNA): TGTGCCAGCAGTGAAAGGACAGGGTTTAACTATGGCTACACCTTC. The encoded protein is CASSERTGFNYGYTF.

Concerning this clonotype: This may be a read error: a much more frequent sequence differs by one nucleotide. The chain recombines TRBV10-3 with TRBJ2-2; TRBD2 might be the D (5 bases). Trimming pared 5 bases from V and 6 bases from J, leaving 13 bases between. In germline, CDR1 is ENHRY, CDR2 SYGVKD. This CDR3 comprises 14 residues. The CDR3 DNA is TGTGCCATCAGTTGGACTGACCTCGCCGGGGAGCTGTTTTTT. Translating it yields CAISWTDLAGELFF.

About this clonotype: A much larger clone differs from this one at a single base, so this may be a read error. CDR3 amino acids: CASSPRGRGDNIKYF. As DNA, the CDR3 is TGTGCCAGCAGTCCGCGGGGGAGGGGGGATAACATTAAGTACTTC. The chain combines TRBV12-3 or TRBV12-4 with TRBJ2-4, with a tentative D call TRBD2 (7 bases). The CDR3 sequence is 15 residues long.

At least ten counts were recorded for this clonotype. The chain is built from TRBV15 and TRBJ1-1, with D maybe TRBD1 (5 bases). CDR1 is LNHNV and CDR2 is YYDKDF in the germline V gene (reference sequence). Trimming pared 11 bases from V and 1 base from J, leaving 17 bases between. CDR3 length: 14 amino acids. The CDR3 DNA reads TGTGCCGTGAGGGGATCGGGAACGAACACTGAAGCTTTCTTT. Residues: CAVRGSGTNTEAFF.

This clonotype was counted ten times or more. An end of the junction differs from the germline gene, which may be a read error. The chain joins TRBV6-1 to TRBJ2-5; D is perhaps TRBD2 (5 bases). CDR3 length: 12 amino acids. Germline CDR1 MNHNS, CDR2 SASEGT. The CDR3 region has the DNA TGTGCCAGCAGGGAAGCGGTAGAGACCCAGTACTTC. Its protein is CASREAVETQYF.

There are many counts of this clonotype. This chain's CDR3 is CAWSHLYTEAFF. In nucleotides, the CDR3 is TGTGCCTGGAGTCACCTGTACACTGAAGCTTTCTTT. The chain recombines TRBV30 with TRBJ1-1; no definite D call. V lost 2 bases, J lost 3 bases, and 7 bases lay in between. CDR1 GTSNPN and CDR2 SVGIG come from the germline V gene (reference sequence). The CDR3 is made up of 12 amino acids.

The V and J genes are TRBV14 and TRBJ2-5; unclear D gene. V gave up 5 bases and J gave up 0 bases, with 13 bases separating them. Germline loops: CDR1 SGHDN, CDR2 FVKESK. The CDR3 runs to 15 residues. CDR3 coding DNA: TGTGCCAGCAGCACCCGCGACTGGTACCAAGAGACCCAGTACTTC. This codes for CASSTRDWYQETQYF.

The sample holds a few counts of this clonotype. The rearrangement joins TRBV24-1 to TRBJ2-5; D is undetermined. Germline values: CDR1 KGHDR, CDR2 SFDVKD. The length of the CDR3 is 14 residues. The V and J ends lost 6 bases and 5 bases respectively, with 15 bases between them. CDR3 nucleotides: TGTGCCACCAGTACCTCACTTCGGGTCGAGACCCAGTACTTC. Protein: CATSTSLRVETQYF.

This clonotype was observed at least ten times. The rearrangement uses TRBV5-1 and TRBJ1-1, with D tentatively TRBD1 (6 bases). There are 15 residues in the CDR3. CDR1 and CDR2 (germline): SGHRS, YFSETQ. Trimming stripped 0 bases from V and 0 bases from J, with 9 bases between. Here the CDR3 reads CASSLGGGMNTEAFF. For the CDR3, the DNA is TGCGCCAGCAGCTTGGGAGGGGGGATGAACACTGAAGCTTTCTTT.

This clonotype was detected many times. The V and J genes are TRBV6-2 or TRBV6-3 and TRBJ2-5; a possible D gene is TRBD2 (6 bases). Trimming left V 6 bases short and J 5 bases short, with 13 bases between. CDR3 length equals 13 residues. Germline CDR1 and CDR2: MNHEY and SVGEGT. The CDR3 bases are TGTGCCAGCAGCACTGGGGGGATGGAGACCCAGTACTTC. Translating it yields CASSTGGMETQYF.